These T cell receptor beta chains were read from a single sample in a study of human T cells and chemical hapten exposure. TCRdb reprocessed the RACE reads with MiXCR, giving one entry per CDR3 protein. Altogether 65,000 to 90,000 distinct CDR3 sequences are present, about 6.6% being singletons, with the ten largest covering 1.3%. The sample consisted of whole blood, taken in connection with sensitization to the hapten diphenylcyclopropenone (DPC). Source of these receptors: a woman aged 25-40 years with alopecia areata. Some clones in this sample may be carry-over from other donors' samples. Each CDR3 is given with its conserved first and last residue. The D gene is left open where the match is weak. Only part of the rows carry a size: once, few, many, or a class if the clone is expanded.

many,TRBD1,TRBJ1-1,TRBV20-1,TGCAGTGCTCCCACAGGGGGGGGCAATTATGGCACTGAAGCTTTCTTT,CSAPTGGGNYGTEAFF
-,-,TRBJ1-1,TRBV6-1,TGTGCCAGCAGTGAGACAGCTGAAGCTTTCTTT,CASSETAEAFF
many,TRBD1,TRBJ2-7,TRBV15,TGTGCCACCAGCAGAGATCGGGAACAGGGGTACGAGCAGTACTTC,CATSRDREQGYEQYF
once,TRBD1,TRBJ1-2,TRBV5-4,TGTGCCAGCAGCTCCTTCGACAGGGACTATGGCTACACCTTC,CASSSFDRDYGYTF
-,TRBD1,TRBJ1-2,TRBV7-2,TGTGCCAGCAGCCTACGGGACAGGGGGTTTTTGCAAGGTGGCTACACCTTC,CASSLRDRGFLQGGYTF
-,-,TRBJ1-2,TRBV6-5,TGTGCCAGCAGTTACAGGGCAGATCACTATGGCTACACCTTC,CASSYRADHYGYTF
few,-,TRBJ2-5,TRBV7-9,TGTGCCAGCAGCTTAAACGTCGCGGAGACCCAGTACTTC,CASSLNVAETQYF
-,TRBD1,TRBJ2-1,TRBV6-6,TGTGCCAGCTCACCGACAAGACAGGGCGGTGAGCAGTTCTTC,CASSPTRQGGEQFF
many,TRBD2,TRBJ2-3,TRBV5-4,TGTGCCAGCAGCTCCGTAGCGGGGGCAGATACGCAGTATTTT,CASSSVAGADTQYF
many,-,TRBJ1-3,TRBV9,TGTGCCAGCAGCGTAGAAGGCAGCTCTGGAAACACCATATATTTT,CASSVEGSSGNTIYF
-,-,TRBJ1-5,TRBV20-1,TGCAGTGCCCTCCCAGGGTTGGGCAATCAGCCCCAGCATTTT,CSALPGLGNQPQHF
many,-,TRBJ2-3,TRBV5-1,TGCGCCAGCAGCTTGGGAGGGTCGGGCCCGCGCGGAGATACGCAGTATTTT,CASSLGGSGPRGDTQYF
few,-,TRBJ1-4,TRBV2,TGTGCCAGCAGTTACGACAGCCCAACTAATGAAAAACTGTTTTTT,CASSYDSPTNEKLFF
few,TRBD1,TRBJ1-4,TRBV3-1,TGTGCCAGCAGCTCACAGGGGAGAGCTGAAAAACTGTTTTTT,CASSSQGRAEKLFF
many,TRBD1,TRBJ1-1,TRBV10-3,TGTGCCATCCGGACAGGGGGGGAGACTGAAGCTTTCTTT,CAIRTGGETEAFF
many,TRBD1,TRBJ2-7,TRBV3-1,TGTGCCAGCAGCCGGACAGGAGTCTACGAGCAGTACTTC,CASSRTGVYEQYF
many,-,TRBJ2-7,TRBV7-2,TGTGCCAGCAGCCCGGCGGCGGGCTCCTACGAGCAGTACTTC,CASSPAAGSYEQYF
many,TRBD2,TRBJ2-3,TRBV20-1,TGCAGTGCTAGTGGTCCAGCGGGGCCTTTGGGGGCAGATACGCAGTATTTT,CSASGPAGPLGADTQYF
many,TRBD2,TRBJ2-1,TRBV6-2/TRBV6-3,TGTGCCAGCAGTTACACCCTCCGGGGGGGATACAATGAGCAGTTCTTC,CASSYTLRGGYNEQFF
many,TRBD2,TRBJ2-5,TRBV5-1,TGCGCCAGCAGCTCGGTAGCGGGGGGGCCCGAGACCCAGTACTTC,CASSSVAGGPETQYF
-,-,TRBJ1-1,TRBV3-1,TGTGCCAGCAGCGACCAGATGAACACTGAAGCTTTCTTT,CASSDQMNTEAFF
-,-,TRBJ1-1,TRBV6-1,TGTGCCAGCAGTGAACTCTCCGGGTCTGAAGCTTTCTTT,CASSELSGSEAFF
many,TRBD2,TRBJ2-3,TRBV4-2,TGTGCCAGCAGCCCGAACGGAGGGACTAGCGGTCCTGACCGCACAGATACGCAGTATTTT,CASSPNGGTSGPDRTDTQYF
many,-,TRBJ1-1,TRBV7-9,TGTGCCAGCAGCTTAGAGGCAGGGATCACTGAAGCTTTCTTT,CASSLEAGITEAFF
few,TRBD2,TRBJ2-3,TRBV12-3/TRBV12-4,TGTGCCAGCAGTTTAGGACTAGCCGCTGGAGATACGCAGTATTTT,CASSLGLAAGDTQYF
few,-,TRBJ1-1,TRBV20-1,TGCAGTGCTAGAGATCAGCCGGGGGGTACCAGAGCTTTCTTT,CSARDQPGGTRAFF
many,-,TRBJ2-1,TRBV12-3/TRBV12-4,TGTGCCAGCAGTCCCGTGGGGGTACACAATGAGCAGTTCTTC,CASSPVGVHNEQFF
many,-,TRBJ1-6,TRBV6-5,TGTGCCAGCAGAGACAGGACAGCCACCTCTAATTCACCCCTCCACTTT,CASRDRTATSNSPLHF
many,-,TRBJ2-2,TRBV5-5,TGTGCCAGCAGGGCCAGCTCGAACACCGGGGAGCTGTTTTTT,CASRASSNTGELFF
few,TRBD1,TRBJ1-5,TRBV6-6,TGTGCCAGCAGTTTCATGGACAGGGATCAGCCCCAGCATTTT,CASSFMDRDQPQHF
many,-,TRBJ2-6,TRBV30,TGTGCCTGGAGTGTAACAGGGTCCCTCTCTGGGGCCAACGTCCTGACTTTC,CAWSVTGSLSGANVLTF
many,-,TRBJ1-5,TRBV6-1,TGTGCCAGCAGTGAACAGGCCCCCCGGGATCAGCCCCAGCATTTT,CASSEQAPRDQPQHF
many,TRBD1,TRBJ1-1,TRBV29-1,TGCAGCGCTACAGGGGGTCAGGGCCCTGAAGCTTTCTTT,CSATGGQGPEAFF
-,TRBD1,TRBJ1-1,TRBV7-9,TGTGCCAGCAGCTTAGAGGGCAGGGGGAAGAACACTGAAGCTTTCTTT,CASSLEGRGKNTEAFF
many,TRBD1,TRBJ2-7,TRBV6-6,TGTGCCAGCAGTTATCCCGGGACAGGGCAATACGAGCAGTACTTC,CASSYPGTGQYEQYF
-,TRBD1,TRBJ1-2,TRBV5-5,TGTGCCAGCAGCAAACAGGGGGCCAACTATGGCTACACCTTC,CASSKQGANYGYTF
many,-,TRBJ1-1,TRBV7-8,TGTGCCAGCAGCTTAGAAACCTGGGGGTTAAACACTGAAGCTTTCTTT,CASSLETWGLNTEAFF
few,TRBD1,TRBJ1-1,TRBV9,TGTGCCAGCAGCGGGGGGCCCAAAACAGGGGACTGGGCTGAAGCTTTCTTT,CASSGGPKTGDWAEAFF
-,-,TRBJ2-4,TRBV18,TGTGCCAGCTCACCACTTAGGGACAACAAAAACATTCAGTACTTC,CASSPLRDNKNIQYF
few,-,TRBJ2-5,TRBV2,TGTGCCAGCAGTCGGCGGACTGGCGAGACCCAGTACTTC,CASSRRTGETQYF
-,-,TRBJ2-7,TRBV4-2,TGTGCCAGCAGCCAAGAAGGTGCCGCCACCTACGAGCAGTACTTC,CASSQEGAATYEQYF
-,-,TRBJ2-2,TRBV10-3,TGTGCCATCAGTGATACGACAGCGAACACCGGGGAGCTGTTTTTT,CAISDTTANTGELFF
many,TRBD1,TRBJ2-3,TRBV7-3,TGTGCCAGCAGCTTCGGACAGGGTAGAGCCACAGATACGCAGTATTTT,CASSFGQGRATDTQYF
-,-,TRBJ1-3,TRBV6-5,TGTGCCAGCAGTTACCAAGCCCCATATGGAAACACCATATATTTT,CASSYQAPYGNTIYF
medium-sized,-,TRBJ2-7,TRBV7-9,TGTGCCAGCAGCTTCCCGCCCCGGCCCCAGAGCCCTACCTACGAGCAGTACTTC,CASSFPPRPQSPTYEQYF
few,TRBD2,TRBJ2-1,TRBV30,TGTGCCTGGAGTGCCCTCCTAGCGGGGGGTACCTACAATGAGCAGTTCTTC,CAWSALLAGGTYNEQFF
-,TRBD2,TRBJ2-5,TRBV20-1,TGCAGTGCTAGAGCGCTAAGGAAAGCGGGGGTGAAAGAGACCCAGTACTTC,CSARALRKAGVKETQYF
-,-,TRBJ1-1,TRBV6-5,TGTGCCAGCAGTGACAACACAGTGGGTACTGAAGCTTTCTTT,CASSDNTVGTEAFF
few,-,TRBJ2-6,TRBV6-5,TGTGCCAGCAGTTACTCGCAGGTTACCTCTGGGGCCAACGTCCTGACTTTC,CASSYSQVTSGANVLTF
few,-,TRBJ1-5,TRBV19,TGTGCCAGTAGTATAGGATACGTTTTGCGCAATCAGCCCCAGCATTTT,CASSIGYVLRNQPQHF
-,TRBD1,TRBJ1-1,TRBV18,TGTGCCAGCTCACTACAGGGACAGATGAACACTGAAGCTTTCTTT,CASSLQGQMNTEAFF
few,-,TRBJ1-1,TRBV29-1,TGCAGCGTTTCCACGAGAGGCATGAACACTGAAGCTTTCTTT,CSVSTRGMNTEAFF